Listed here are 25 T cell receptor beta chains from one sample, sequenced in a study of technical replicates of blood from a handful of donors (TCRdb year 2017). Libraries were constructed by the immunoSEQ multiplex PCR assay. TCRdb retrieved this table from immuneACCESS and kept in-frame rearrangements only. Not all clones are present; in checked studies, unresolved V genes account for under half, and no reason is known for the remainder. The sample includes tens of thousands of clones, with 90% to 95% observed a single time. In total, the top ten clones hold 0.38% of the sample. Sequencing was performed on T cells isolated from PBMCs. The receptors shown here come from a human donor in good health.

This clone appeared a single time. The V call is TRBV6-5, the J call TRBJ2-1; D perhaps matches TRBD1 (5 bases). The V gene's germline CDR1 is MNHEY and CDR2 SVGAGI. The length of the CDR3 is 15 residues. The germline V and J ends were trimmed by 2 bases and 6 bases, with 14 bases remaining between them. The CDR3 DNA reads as TGTGCCAGCAGTTACGGGCAAATGACAGCCAATGAGCAGTTCTTC. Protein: CASSYGQMTANEQFF.

The CDR3 protein is CATTPDREDSAEAFF. The CDR3 DNA is TGTGCCACCACCCCTGACAGGGAAGATTCCGCTGAAGCTTTCTTT. The V gene is TRBV15, the J gene TRBJ1-1; TRBD1 aligns across 7 bases. With 7 bases clipped from V and 6 bases from J, the junction kept 14 bases outside the gene matches. The V gene's germline CDR1 is LNHNV and CDR2 YYDKDF (reference sequence). This CDR3 is built from 15 residues.

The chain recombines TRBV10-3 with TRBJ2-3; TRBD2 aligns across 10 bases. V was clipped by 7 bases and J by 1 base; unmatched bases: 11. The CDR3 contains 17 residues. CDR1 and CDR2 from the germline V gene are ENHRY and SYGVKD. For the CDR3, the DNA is TGTGCCATCAACGATAGGACTAGCGGCGAAGGCACAGATACGCAGTATTTT. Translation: CAINDRTSGEGTDTQYF.

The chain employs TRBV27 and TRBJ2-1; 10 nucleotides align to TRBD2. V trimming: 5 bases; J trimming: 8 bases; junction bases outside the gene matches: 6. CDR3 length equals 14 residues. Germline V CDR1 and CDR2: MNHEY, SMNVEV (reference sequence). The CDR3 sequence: CASSVSGRGDEQFF. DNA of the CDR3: TGTGCCAGCAGTGTAAGCGGGAGGGGCGATGAGCAGTTCTTC.

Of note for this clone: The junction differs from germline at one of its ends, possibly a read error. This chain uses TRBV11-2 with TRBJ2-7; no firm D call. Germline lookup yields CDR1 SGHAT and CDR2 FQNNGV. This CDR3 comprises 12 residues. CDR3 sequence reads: CASSLGNRDISF. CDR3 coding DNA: TGTGCCAGCAGCTTAGGCAACCGAGACATCAGCTTC. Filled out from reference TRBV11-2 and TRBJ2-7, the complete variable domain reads EAGVAQSPRYKIIEKRQSVAFWCNPISGHATLYWYQQILGQGPKLLIQFQNNGVVDDSQLPKDRFSAERLKGVDSTLKIQPAKLEDSAVYLCASSLGNRDISFGPGTRLTVT.

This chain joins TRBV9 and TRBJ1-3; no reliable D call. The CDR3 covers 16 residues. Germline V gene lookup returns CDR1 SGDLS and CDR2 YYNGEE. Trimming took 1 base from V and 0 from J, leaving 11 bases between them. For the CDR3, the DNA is TGTGCCAGCAGCGTATACGGAGATTACTCTGGAAACACCATATATTTT. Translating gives CASSVYGDYSGNTIYF.

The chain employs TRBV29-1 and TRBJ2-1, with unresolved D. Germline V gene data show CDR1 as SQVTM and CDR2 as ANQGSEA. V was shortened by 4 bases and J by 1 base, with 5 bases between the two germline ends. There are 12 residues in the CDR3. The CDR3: CSVAGSYNEQFF. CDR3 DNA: TGCAGCGTTGCCGGGTCCTACAATGAGCAGTTCTTC.

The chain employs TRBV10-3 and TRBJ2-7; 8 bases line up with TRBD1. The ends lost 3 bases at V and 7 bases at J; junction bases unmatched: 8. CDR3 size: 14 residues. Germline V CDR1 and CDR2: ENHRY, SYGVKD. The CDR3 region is CAISDDRGVGEQYF. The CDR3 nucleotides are TGTGCCATCAGTGATGACAGGGGAGTTGGGGAGCAGTACTTC.

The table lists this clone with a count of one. The CDR3 sequence is CASSGGEPNLSYGYTF. CDR3 sequence (DNA): TGTGCCAGCTCAGGGGGCGAACCTAATTTGAGCTATGGCTACACCTTC. The chain employs TRBV18 and TRBJ1-2; maybe TRBD1 (6 bases). The CDR3 is 16 residues long. CDR1 and CDR2 from the germline V gene are KGHSH and LQKENI. V shed 5 bases and J shed 4 bases, with 20 bases lying between them.

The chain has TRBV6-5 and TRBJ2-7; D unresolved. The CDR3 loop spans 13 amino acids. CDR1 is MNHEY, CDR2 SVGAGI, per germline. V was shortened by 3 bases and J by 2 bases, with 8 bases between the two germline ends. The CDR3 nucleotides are TGTGCCAGCAGTTATTCTCCCCCCTACGAGCAGTACTTC. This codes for CASSYSPPYEQYF.

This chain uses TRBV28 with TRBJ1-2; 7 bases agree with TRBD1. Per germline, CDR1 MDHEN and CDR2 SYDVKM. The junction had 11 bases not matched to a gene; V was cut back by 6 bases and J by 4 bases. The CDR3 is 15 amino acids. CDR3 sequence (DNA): TGTGCCAGCAGCAAGACAGGGATGGTTGGCTATGGCTACACCTTC. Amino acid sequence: CASSKTGMVGYGYTF.

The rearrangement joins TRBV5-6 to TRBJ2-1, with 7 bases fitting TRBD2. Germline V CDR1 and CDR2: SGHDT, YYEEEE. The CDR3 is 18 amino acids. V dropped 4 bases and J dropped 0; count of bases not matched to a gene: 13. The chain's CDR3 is CASSHAGEVYPSYNEQFF. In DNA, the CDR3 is TGTGCCAGCAGCCATGCGGGAGAGGTTTACCCCTCCTACAATGAGCAGTTCTTC. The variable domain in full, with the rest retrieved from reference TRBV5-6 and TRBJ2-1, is DAGVTQSPTHLIKTRGQQVTLRCSPKSGHDTVSWYQQALGQGPQFIFQYYEEEERQRGNFPDRFSGHQFPNYSSELNVNALLLGDSALYLCASSHAGEVYPSYNEQFFGPGTRLTVL.

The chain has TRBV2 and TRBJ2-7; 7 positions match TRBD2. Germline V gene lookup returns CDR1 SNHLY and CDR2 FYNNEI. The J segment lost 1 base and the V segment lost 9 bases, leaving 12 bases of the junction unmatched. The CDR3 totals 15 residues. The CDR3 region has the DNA TGTGCCAGAGGGGAGCGGGACGCGCGGTCCTACGAGCAGTACTTC. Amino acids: CARGERDARSYEQYF.

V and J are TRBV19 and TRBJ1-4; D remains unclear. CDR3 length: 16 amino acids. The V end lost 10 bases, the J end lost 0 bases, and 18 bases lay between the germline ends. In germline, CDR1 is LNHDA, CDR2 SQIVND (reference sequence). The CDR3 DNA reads TGTGCCACCTCTTTGGTCGGGAGTCCAACTAATGAAAAACTGTTTTTT. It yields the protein CATSLVGSPTNEKLFF.

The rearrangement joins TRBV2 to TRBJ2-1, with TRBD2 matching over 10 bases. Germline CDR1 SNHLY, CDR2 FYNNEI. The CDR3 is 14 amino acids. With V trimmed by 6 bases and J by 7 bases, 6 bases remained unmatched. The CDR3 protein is CASSVAGGYNEQFF. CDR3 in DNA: TGTGCCAGCAGCGTAGCGGGAGGATATAATGAGCAGTTCTTC.

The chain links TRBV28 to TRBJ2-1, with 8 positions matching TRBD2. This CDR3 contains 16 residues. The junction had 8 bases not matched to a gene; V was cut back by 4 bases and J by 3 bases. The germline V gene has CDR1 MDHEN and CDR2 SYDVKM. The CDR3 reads CASSSLLAEDYNEQFF. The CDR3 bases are TGTGCCAGCAGTTCCCTACTAGCGGAGGACTACAATGAGCAGTTCTTC.

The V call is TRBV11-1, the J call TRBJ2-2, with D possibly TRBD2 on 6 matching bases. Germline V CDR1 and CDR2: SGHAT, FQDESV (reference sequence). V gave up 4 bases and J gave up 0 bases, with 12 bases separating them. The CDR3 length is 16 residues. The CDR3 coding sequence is TGTGCCAGCAGCTCAGACCTAGCGACGAACACCGGGGAGCTGTTTTTT. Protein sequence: CASSSDLATNTGELFF. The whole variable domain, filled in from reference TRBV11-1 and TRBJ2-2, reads EAEVAQSPRYKITEKSQAVAFWCDPISGHATLYWYRQILGQGPELLVQFQDESVVDDSQLPKDRFSAERLKGVDSTLKIQPAELGDSAMYLCASSSDLATNTGELFFGEGSRLTVL.

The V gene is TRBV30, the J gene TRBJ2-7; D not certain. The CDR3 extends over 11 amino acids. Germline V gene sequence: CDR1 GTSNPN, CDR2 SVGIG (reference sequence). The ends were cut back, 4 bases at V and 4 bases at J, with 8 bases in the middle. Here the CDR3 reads CAWIGGYEQYF. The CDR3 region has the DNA TGTGCCTGGATCGGTGGTTACGAGCAGTACTTC.

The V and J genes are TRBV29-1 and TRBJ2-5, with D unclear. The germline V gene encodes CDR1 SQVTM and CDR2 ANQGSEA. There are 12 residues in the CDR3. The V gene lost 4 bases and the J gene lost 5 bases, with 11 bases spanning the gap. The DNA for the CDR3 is TGCAGCGTTGCAAGTGGGCTCGAGACCCAGTACTTC. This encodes CSVASGLETQYF.

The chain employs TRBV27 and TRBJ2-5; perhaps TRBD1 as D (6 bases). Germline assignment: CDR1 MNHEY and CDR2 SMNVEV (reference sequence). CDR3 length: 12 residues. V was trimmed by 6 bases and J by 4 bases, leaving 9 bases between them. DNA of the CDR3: TGTGCCAGCAGCTCAGGGGCAGAGACCCAGTACTTC. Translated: CASSSGAETQYF.

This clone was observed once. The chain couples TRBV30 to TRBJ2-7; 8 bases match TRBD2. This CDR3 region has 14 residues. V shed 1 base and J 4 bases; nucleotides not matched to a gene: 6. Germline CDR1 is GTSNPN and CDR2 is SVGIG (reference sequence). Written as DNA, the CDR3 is TGTGCCTGGAGTGGGAGCGGGAGCCCTTACGAGCAGTACTTC. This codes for CAWSGSGSPYEQYF.

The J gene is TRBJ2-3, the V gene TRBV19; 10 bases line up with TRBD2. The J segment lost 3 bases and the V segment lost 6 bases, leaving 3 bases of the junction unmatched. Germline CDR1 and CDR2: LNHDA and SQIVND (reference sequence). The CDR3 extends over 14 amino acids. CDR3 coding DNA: TGTGCCAGTAGCTCTAGCGGGAGAACAGATACGCAGTATTTT. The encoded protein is CASSSSGRTDTQYF.

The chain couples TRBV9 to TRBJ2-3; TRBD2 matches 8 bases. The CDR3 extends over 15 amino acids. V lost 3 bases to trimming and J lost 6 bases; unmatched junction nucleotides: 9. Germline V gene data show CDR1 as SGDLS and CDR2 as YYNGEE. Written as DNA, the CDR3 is TGTGCCAGCAGCGGCGAGGGGCGGGAGGCGGATACGCAGTATTTT. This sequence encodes CASSGEGREADTQYF.

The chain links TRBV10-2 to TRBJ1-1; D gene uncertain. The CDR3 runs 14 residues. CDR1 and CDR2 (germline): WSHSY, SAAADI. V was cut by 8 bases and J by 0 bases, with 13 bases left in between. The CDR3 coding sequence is TGCGCCAGCGAGCGAGGCAGAATGAACACTGAAGCTTTCTTT. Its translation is CASERGRMNTEAFF.

For the CDR3, the DNA is TGTGCCAGCAGGCGTCTTACAGGGGCTGGAAACACCATATATTTT. This encodes CASRRLTGAGNTIYF. This chain connects TRBV2 to TRBJ1-3; TRBD1 agrees at 7 bases. The germline CDR1 and CDR2 sequences are SNHLY and FYNNEI. After removal of 6 bases from V and 2 bases from J, the junction contained 7 bases not matched to a gene. This CDR3 has 15 residues.